The 23 T cell receptor beta chains listed next were all sequenced from one sample in a study of Graves' ophthalmopathy and Graves' hyperthyroidism (dated by TCRdb to 2016 to 2019). Sequencing relied on an Illumina HiSeq 2000. For repertoire sequencing, the TCR beta CDR3 regions were amplified from RNA transcripts. HTBI primers and the Qiagen OneStep RT-PCR kit were used in a first-round RT-PCR, which was followed by a second-round multiplex PCR, size selection and purification. Starting from the raw public reads, TCRdb applied fastp trimming at Q25, assembled clones with MiXCR and retained in-frame beta chains. Identical CDR3 proteins give one entry, which carries the most common genes and DNA. The sample table contains 650,000 to 900,000 distinct CDR3 sequences; only one count was recorded for roughly two fifths of them. 44% of the sample is taken by the ten largest. The sample was peripheral blood. These receptors all come from an adult man with Graves' ophthalmopathy.

This clonotype was observed many times. V usage is TRBV7-2 and J usage is TRBJ2-7, with TRBD1 as a possible D gene (5 bases). The V end was cut by 5 bases, the J end by 6 bases, with 14 bases between. The germline V gene encodes CDR1 SGHTA and CDR2 FQGNSA. This CDR3 has 13 residues. The CDR3 loop reads CASSKATGAEQYF. The DNA of the CDR3 is TGTGCCAGCAGCAAGGCTACAGGTGCCGAGCAGTACTTC.

In its sample, this clonotype was seen many times. The V call is TRBV7-9, the J call TRBJ1-1, with a possible D match to TRBD1 (6 bases). V gave up 5 bases and J gave up 8 bases, with 15 bases separating them. The CDR3 totals 13 residues. Germline loops: CDR1 SEHNR, CDR2 FQNEAQ (reference sequence). The CDR3 loop reads CASSPTGMEEAFF. In DNA form, the CDR3 reads TGTGCCAGCAGCCCCACAGGGATGGAGGAAGCTTTCTTT.

This clonotype occurred a few times. The chain combines TRBV5-1 with TRBJ2-5, with D tentatively TRBD2 (6 bases). V gave up 4 bases and J gave up 4 bases, with 17 bases separating them. Germline lookup yields CDR1 SGHRS and CDR2 YFSETQ. The CDR3 covers 15 residues. CDR3 sequence reads: CASSDGSALRETQYF. DNA for the CDR3: TGCGCCAGCAGCGACGGGAGTGCTTTACGAGAGACCCAGTACTTC.

In its sample, this clonotype was seen many times. This sequence joins TRBV7-8 and TRBJ2-5, with D possibly matching TRBD1 (6 bases). There are 13 residues in the CDR3. V was cut by 5 bases and J by 4 bases, with 11 bases left in between. Germline loops: CDR1 SGHVS, CDR2 FQNEAQ. The CDR3 sequence is CASSQGHRETQYF. In nucleotides, the CDR3 is TGTGCCAGCAGCCAGGGACATCGAGAGACCCAGTACTTC.

This clonotype has just a few counts. The chain employs TRBV11-2 and TRBJ2-2, with a possible D match to TRBD1 (6 bases). The CDR3 is 16 residues long. Deletions cut 3 bases from V and 1 base from J, with 12 bases between. CDR1 is SGHAT and CDR2 is FQNNGV in the germline V gene. CDR3 residues: CASSLTGVGNTGELFF. The DNA of the CDR3 is TGTGCCAGCAGCTTGACAGGCGTTGGGAACACCGGGGAGCTGTTTTTT.

The gene calls are TRBV7-9 and TRBJ2-3; no definite D call. The length of the CDR3 is 13 residues. V was cut by 4 bases and J by 2 bases, with 7 bases left in between. CDR1 SEHNR and CDR2 FQNEAQ come from the germline V gene (reference sequence). CDR3 amino acids: CASSYRATDTQYF. The CDR3 DNA follows: TGTGCCAGCAGCTACCGGGCCACAGATACGCAGTATTTT.

The rearrangement joins TRBV24-1 to TRBJ1-5, with 7 bases aligning to TRBD1. With 4 bases clipped from V and 3 bases from J, the junction kept 2 bases outside the gene matches. This CDR3 spans 14 amino acids. Germline loops: CDR1 KGHDR, CDR2 SFDVKD. CDR3 in amino acids: CATSEGQANQPQHF. As DNA, the CDR3 is TGTGCCACCAGTGAAGGACAGGCCAATCAGCCCCAGCATTTT.

The sample holds many counts of this clonotype. The genes are TRBV20-1 and TRBJ2-5; D possibly corresponds to TRBD2 (7 bases). CDR1 and CDR2 (germline): DFQATT, SNEGSKA (reference sequence). The CDR3 covers 15 residues. V lost 3 bases and J lost 4, with 18 bases in between. CDR3 region: CSASGAGAGAETQYF. Here the CDR3 DNA reads TGCAGTGCTAGTGGTGCGGGGGCGGGGGCAGAGACCCAGTACTTC.

This clonotype was counted ten times or more. The V gene is TRBV10-2, the J gene TRBJ2-7; 7 bases are shared with TRBD2. Germline V lookup: CDR1 WSHSY, CDR2 SAAADI. The length of the CDR3 is 15 residues. Trimming removed 0 bases from V and 6 bases from J; junction bases left unmatched: 8. The CDR3 loop is CASSESFRGRVEQYF. CDR3 nucleotides: TGCGCCAGCAGTGAGTCGTTTAGAGGGAGGGTCGAGCAGTACTTC.

This clonotype was detected only a few times. The chain couples TRBV20-1 to TRBJ1-1; 8 bases map to TRBD1. J gave up 7 bases and V 3 bases, and 7 bases lay outside the gene matches. This CDR3 region has 13 residues. CDR1 DFQATT and CDR2 SNEGSKA come from the germline V gene (reference sequence). CDR3 sequence reads: CSARAGGRYEAFF. CDR3 DNA: TGCAGTGCTAGGGCAGGGGGCCGATATGAAGCTTTCTTT.

This CDR3 is CATSDPGTSGSSETQYF. The CDR3 DNA follows: TGTGCCACCAGTGACCCCGGGACTAGCGGGAGTAGCGAGACCCAGTACTTC. The chain uses TRBV24-1 and TRBJ2-5; 14 bases are a match to TRBD2. Germline V CDR1 and CDR2: KGHDR, SFDVKD. The CDR3 has 17 residues. The V gene end was trimmed by 4 bases and the J gene end by 5 bases; junction bases not matched to a gene: 8.

The J gene is TRBJ2-5, the V gene TRBV19; TRBD2 matches at 9 bases. The V gene's germline CDR1 is LNHDA and CDR2 SQIVND (reference sequence). This CDR3 is built from 15 residues. Losses at the gene ends were 2 bases for V and 4 bases for J; bases not matched to a gene: 5. The CDR3 nucleotides read TGTGCCAGTAGTATAATAGCGGGGGTTCGAGAGACCCAGTACTTC. Its protein is CASSIIAGVRETQYF.

This clonotype was counted ten times or more. The V and J genes are TRBV15 and TRBJ2-7; the D gene is possibly TRBD1 (6 bases). The CDR3 loop spans 15 amino acids. The germline V and J ends were trimmed by 0 bases and 2 bases, with 11 bases remaining between them. Germline CDR1 and CDR2: LNHNV and YYDKDF (reference sequence). For the CDR3, the DNA is TGTGCCACCAGCAGAGATTCAGGGGAAACCTACGAGCAGTACTTC. Encoded protein: CATSRDSGETYEQYF.

This chain links TRBV2 with TRBJ2-7, with D unclear. V was cut by 10 bases and J by 3 bases, with 13 bases left in between. The CDR3 is 12 residues long. Germline V CDR1 and CDR2: SNHLY, FYNNEI. The CDR3 loop is CAIRPNFYEQYF. CDR3 nucleotide sequence: TGTGCCATACGACCGAATTTCTACGAGCAGTACTTC.

CDR3 coding DNA: TGTGCCATCTCCGGGACAGGGGTAGGAGGGCTGACTGAAGCTTTCTTT. Its protein product is CAISGTGVGGLTEAFF. V is TRBV10-3 and J is TRBJ1-1; 10 bases fit TRBD1. The V segment lost 8 bases and the J segment 5 bases; nucleotides outside the gene matches: 14. Germline V gives CDR1 ENHRY, CDR2 SYGVKD. CDR3 length: 16 amino acids.

The chain carries TRBV25-1 and TRBJ2-2; D is possibly TRBD1 (5 bases). The CDR3 has 16 amino acids. Trimming removed 4 bases from V and 6 bases from J, with 18 bases in between. Germline assignment: CDR1 MGHDK and CDR2 SYGVNS. Here the CDR3 reads CASSARVAGLPGELFF. CDR3 DNA sequence: TGTGCCAGCAGTGCTAGAGTCGCAGGGCTTCCCGGGGAGCTGTTTTTT.

The CDR3 DNA reads as TGTGCCAGCAGTGCTAGCGGGGCCTGGTCGGGGGAAGAGACCCAGTACTTC. Protein sequence: CASSASGAWSGEETQYF. The rearrangement uses TRBV2 and TRBJ2-5; 9 positions agree with TRBD2. The CDR3 is 17 residues long. Unmatched junction bases numbered 12, after V lost 4 bases and J lost 3 bases. Germline assignment: CDR1 SNHLY and CDR2 FYNNEI.

On this clonotype itself: The junction departs from germline at one end; a sequencing error may be responsible. This sequence joins TRBV25-1 and TRBJ2-5; 10 bases line up with TRBD1. CDR1 and CDR2 from the germline V gene are MGHDK and SYGVNS. The CDR3 runs to 15 residues. Here the CDR3 reads CANSWGTGVLQTQYF. The CDR3 DNA is TGTGCCAACAGTTGGGGGACAGGGGTTTTACAGACCCAGTACTTC.

The V and J genes are TRBV7-9 and TRBJ2-6; D gene uncertain. There are 16 residues in the CDR3. The germline gives CDR1 SEHNR, CDR2 FQNEAQ (reference sequence). V was trimmed by 6 bases and J by 0 bases, leaving 12 bases between them. CDR3: CASRARGTSGANVLTF. The CDR3 nucleotides are TGTGCCAGCAGAGCCCGCGGCACCTCTGGGGCCAACGTCCTGACTTTC.

Many counts were recorded for this clonotype. CDR3 amino acids: CATSGQPEETQYF. The CDR3 nucleotides are TGTGCCACCAGCGGACAGCCCGAAGAGACCCAGTACTTC. This rearrangement joins TRBV15 to TRBJ2-5; the D gene is possibly TRBD1 (6 bases). The CDR3 extends over 13 amino acids. Trimming stripped 5 bases from V and 3 bases from J, with 10 bases between. Germline-derived CDR1 and CDR2 are LNHNV and YYDKDF (reference sequence).

The chain links TRBV25-1 to TRBJ2-2; TRBD2 matches at 8 bases. Germline CDR1 and CDR2: MGHDK and SYGVNS. The J segment lost 5 bases and the V segment lost 3 bases, leaving 5 bases of the junction unmatched. The length of the CDR3 is 15 residues. In DNA form, the CDR3 reads TGTGCCAGCAGTGATAGCGGGACCAAAACCGGGGAGCTGTTTTTT. Translating gives CASSDSGTKTGELFF.

The chain employs TRBV7-9 and TRBJ2-2, with 7 bases fitting TRBD2. V dropped 2 bases and J dropped 4; count of bases not matched to a gene: 4. Germline lookup yields CDR1 SEHNR and CDR2 FQNEAQ (reference sequence). The length of the CDR3 is 15 residues. In DNA, the CDR3 is TGTGCCAGCAGCTTATTAGGGAGGGGCACCGGGGAGCTGTTTTTT. Translated: CASSLLGRGTGELFF.

This clonotype was seen at least ten times. This chain joins TRBV19 and TRBJ1-6; D unresolved. CDR3 length: 15 residues. Per the germline V gene, CDR1 is LNHDA and CDR2 is SQIVND (reference sequence). Trimming removed 3 bases at V and 5 bases at J, with 11 bases between. The CDR3 DNA follows: TGTGCCAGTAGTATCCACAGTGAAGATAATTCACCCCTCCACTTT. This sequence encodes CASSIHSEDNSPLHF.